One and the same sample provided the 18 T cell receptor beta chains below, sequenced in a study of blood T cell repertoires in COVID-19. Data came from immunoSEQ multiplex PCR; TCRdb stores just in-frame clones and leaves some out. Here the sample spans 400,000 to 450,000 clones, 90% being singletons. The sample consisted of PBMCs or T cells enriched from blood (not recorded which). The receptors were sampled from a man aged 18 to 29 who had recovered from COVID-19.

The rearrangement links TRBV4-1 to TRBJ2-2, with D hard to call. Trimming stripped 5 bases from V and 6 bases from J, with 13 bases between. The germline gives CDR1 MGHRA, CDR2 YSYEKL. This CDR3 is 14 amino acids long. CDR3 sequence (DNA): TGCGCCAGCAGCACCAACCGCTACGCCGGGGAGCTGTTTTTT. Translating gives CASSTNRYAGELFF.

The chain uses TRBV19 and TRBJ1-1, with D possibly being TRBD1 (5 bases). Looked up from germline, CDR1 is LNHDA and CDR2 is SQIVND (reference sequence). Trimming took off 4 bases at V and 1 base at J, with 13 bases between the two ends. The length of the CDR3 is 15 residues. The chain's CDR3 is CASSRESTGNTEAFF. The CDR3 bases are TGTGCCAGTAGTAGAGAATCCACAGGGAACACTGAAGCTTTCTTT.

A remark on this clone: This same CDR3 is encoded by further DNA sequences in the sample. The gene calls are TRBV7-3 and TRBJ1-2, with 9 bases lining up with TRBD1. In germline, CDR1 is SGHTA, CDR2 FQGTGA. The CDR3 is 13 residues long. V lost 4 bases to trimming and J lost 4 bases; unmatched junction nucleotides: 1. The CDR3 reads CASSSGQGYGYTF. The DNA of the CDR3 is TGTGCCAGCAGCTCGGGACAGGGCTATGGCTACACCTTC.

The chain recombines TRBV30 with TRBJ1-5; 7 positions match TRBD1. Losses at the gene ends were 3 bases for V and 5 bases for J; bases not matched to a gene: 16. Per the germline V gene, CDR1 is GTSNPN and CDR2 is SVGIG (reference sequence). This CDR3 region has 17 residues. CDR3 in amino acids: CAWSLPPGQIRDQPQHF. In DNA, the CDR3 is TGTGCCTGGAGCCTGCCACCGGGACAGATACGAGATCAGCCCCAGCATTTT.

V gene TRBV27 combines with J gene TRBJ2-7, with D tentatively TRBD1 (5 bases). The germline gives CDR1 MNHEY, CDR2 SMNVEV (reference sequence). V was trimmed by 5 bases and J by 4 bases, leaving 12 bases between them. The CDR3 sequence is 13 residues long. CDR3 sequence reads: CASSLHGAYEQYF. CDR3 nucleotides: TGTGCCAGCAGTCTCCATGGGGCATACGAGCAGTACTTC.

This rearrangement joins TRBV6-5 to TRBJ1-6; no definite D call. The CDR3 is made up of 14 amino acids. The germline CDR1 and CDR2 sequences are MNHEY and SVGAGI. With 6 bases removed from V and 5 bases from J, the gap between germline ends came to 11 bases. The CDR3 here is CASSDLSNNSPLHF. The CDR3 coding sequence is TGTGCCAGCAGCGATCTAAGCAATAATTCACCCCTCCACTTT.

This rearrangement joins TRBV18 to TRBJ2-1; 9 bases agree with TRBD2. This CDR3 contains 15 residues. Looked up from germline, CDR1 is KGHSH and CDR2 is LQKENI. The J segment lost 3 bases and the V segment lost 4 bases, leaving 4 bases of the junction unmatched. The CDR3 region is CASSRGGRDYNEQFF. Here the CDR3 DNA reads TGTGCCAGCTCACGGGGCGGGAGGGACTACAATGAGCAGTTCTTC.

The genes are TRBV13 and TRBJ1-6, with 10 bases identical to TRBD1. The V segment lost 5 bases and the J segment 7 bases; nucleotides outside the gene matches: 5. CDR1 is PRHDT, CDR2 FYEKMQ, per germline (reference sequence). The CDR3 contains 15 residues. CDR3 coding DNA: TGTGCCAGCAGCATGGGACAGGGGCCGAATTCACCCCTCCACTTT. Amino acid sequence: CASSMGQGPNSPLHF. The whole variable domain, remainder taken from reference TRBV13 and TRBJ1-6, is AAGVIQSPRHLIKEKRETATLKCYPIPRHDTVYWYQQGPGQDPQFLISFYEKMQSDKGSIPDRFSAQQFSDYHSELNMSSLELGDSALYFCASSMGQGPNSPLHFGNGTRLTVT.

In nucleotides, the CDR3 is TGTGCCAGCAGCCCGAGAAGCAGATTACTAGCGGGAATGACAGATACGCAGTATTTT. It yields the protein CASSPRSRLLAGMTDTQYF. The chain links TRBV3-1 (or the pseudogene TRBV3-2) to TRBJ2-3; 10 bases fit TRBD2. CDR1 is LGHDT, CDR2 YNNKEL, per germline (reference sequence). V trimming: 4 bases; J trimming: 3 bases; junction bases outside the gene matches: 16. The CDR3 is made up of 19 amino acids.

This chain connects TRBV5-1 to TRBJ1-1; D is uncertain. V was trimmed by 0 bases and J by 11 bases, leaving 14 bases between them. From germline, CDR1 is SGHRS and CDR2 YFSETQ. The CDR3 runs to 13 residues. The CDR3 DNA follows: TGCGCCAGCAGCTTGGACTCCCAACAGACCGCTTTCTTT. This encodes CASSLDSQQTAFF.

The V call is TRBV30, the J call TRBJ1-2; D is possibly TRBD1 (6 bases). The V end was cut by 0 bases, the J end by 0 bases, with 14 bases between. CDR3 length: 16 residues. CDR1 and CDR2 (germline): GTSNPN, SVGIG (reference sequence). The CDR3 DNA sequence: TGTGCCTGGAGTGTACGTCGGGGGGCCTCTAACTATGGCTACACCTTC. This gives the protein CAWSVRRGASNYGYTF.

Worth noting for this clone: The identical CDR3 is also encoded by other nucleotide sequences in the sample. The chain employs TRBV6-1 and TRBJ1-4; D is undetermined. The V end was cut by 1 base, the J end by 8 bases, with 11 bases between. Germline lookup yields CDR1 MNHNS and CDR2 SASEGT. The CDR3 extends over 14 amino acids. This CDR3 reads CASSEGRGGEKLFF. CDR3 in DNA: TGTGCCAGCAGTGAAGGCAGAGGTGGGGAAAAACTGTTTTTT.

The chain's CDR3 is CASSADTRQHF. The CDR3 coding sequence is TGTGCCAGTAGTGCTGACACCCGCCAGCATTTT. The chain is built from TRBV19 and TRBJ1-5; the D is unclear. This CDR3 region has 11 residues. V dropped 5 bases and J dropped 12 bases, with 11 bases sitting between them. Germline V CDR1 and CDR2: LNHDA, SQIVND (reference sequence).

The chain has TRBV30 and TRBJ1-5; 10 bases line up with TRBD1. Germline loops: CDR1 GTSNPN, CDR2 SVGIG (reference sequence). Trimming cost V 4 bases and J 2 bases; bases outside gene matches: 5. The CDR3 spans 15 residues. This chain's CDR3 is CAWTPGTGGNQPQHF. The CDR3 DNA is TGTGCCTGGACCCCCGGGACAGGGGGCAATCAGCCCCAGCATTTT. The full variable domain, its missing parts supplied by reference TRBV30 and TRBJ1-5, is SQTIHQWPATLVQPVGSPLSLECTVEGTSNPNLYWYRQAAGRGLQLLFYSVGIGQISSEVPQNLSASRPQDRQFILSSKKLLLSDSGFYLCAWTPGTGGNQPQHFGDGTRLSIL.

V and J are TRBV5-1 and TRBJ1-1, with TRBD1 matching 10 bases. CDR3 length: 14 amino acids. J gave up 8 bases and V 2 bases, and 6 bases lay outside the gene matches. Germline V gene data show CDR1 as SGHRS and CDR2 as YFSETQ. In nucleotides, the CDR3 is TGCGCCAGCAGCTTAAGACAGGGGGCGCAGGAAGCTTTCTTT. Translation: CASSLRQGAQEAFF.

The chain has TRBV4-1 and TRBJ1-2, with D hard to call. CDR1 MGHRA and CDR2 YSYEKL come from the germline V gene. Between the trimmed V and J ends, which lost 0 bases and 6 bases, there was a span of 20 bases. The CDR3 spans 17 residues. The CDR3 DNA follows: TGCGCCAGCAGCCAAGACGTGAGTGCGGGGTGGACTGATGGCTACACCTTC. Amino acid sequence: CASSQDVSAGWTDGYTF.

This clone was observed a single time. The CDR3, as DNA: TGCGCCAGCAGCTTGGGGACAGGGTTGGGCGCGAATGAGCAGTTCTTC. Its protein product is CASSLGTGLGANEQFF. The chain links TRBV5-1 to TRBJ2-1; the match to TRBD1 covers 8 bases. V lost 0 bases and J lost 7; bases outside the gene matches: 9. The CDR3 totals 16 residues. Germline CDR1 SGHRS, CDR2 YFSETQ.

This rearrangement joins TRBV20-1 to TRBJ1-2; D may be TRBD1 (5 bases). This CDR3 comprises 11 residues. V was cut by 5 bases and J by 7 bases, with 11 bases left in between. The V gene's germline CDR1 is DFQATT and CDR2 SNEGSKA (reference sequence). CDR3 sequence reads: CSAPGGAGYTF. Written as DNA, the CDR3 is TGCAGTGCTCCCGGGGGAGCTGGCTACACCTTC.